This T cell receptor beta chain came from a study of ipilimumab plus nivolumab after autologous stem cell transplantation. In the study overall: A median of roughly eight nivolumab and a few ipilimumab doses were given.

Checkpoint therapy with ipilimumab 1 mg/kg began 14 to 28 days after transplant. TCRdb's table, derived via immunoSEQ multiplex PCR, lists solely in-frame clones and lacks some. The repertoire includes tens of thousands of clones, more than 80% of them detected once, and more than 2% sits in the top ten. The CDR3 runs 18 residues. Trimming cost V 3 bases and J 0 bases, with 19 bases left between them. The germline CDR1 and CDR2 sequences are SGHVS and FQNEAQ. This TCR derives from a male donor with diffuse large B-cell lymphoma. The starting material was PBMCs, obtained in a trial of ipilimumab plus nivolumab as post-transplant consolidation. The rearrangement joins TRBV7-8 to TRBJ2-3; D is tentatively TRBD1 or TRBD2 (5 bases each). DNA for the CDR3: TGTGCCAGCAGCTTTCGAGGGACGTCACTTGCTAGCACAGATACGCAGTATTTT. Translating gives CASSFRGTSLASTDTQYF. Variable domain in full (rest from reference TRBV7-8 and TRBJ2-3): GAGVSQSPRYKVAKRGQDVALRCDPISGHVSLFWYQQALGQGPEFLTYFQNEAQLDKSGLPSDRFFAERPEGSVSTLKIQRTQQEDSAVYLCASSFRGTSLASTDTQYFGPGTRLTVL.